There are a few counts of the clone carrying this TCR beta chain. Profiled with immunoSEQ multiplex PCR; TCRdb holds only in-frame clones, not every one. The data show fewer than 300,000 clones, about 80% seen once. The data belong to a study of blood T cell repertoires in COVID-19. Study as a whole: COVID-19 samples collected from the United States, Italy and Spain covered acute and convalescent phases.

The CDR3 is 16 residues long. V gave up 2 bases and J gave up 3 bases; unmatched junction bases: 5. CDR1 is SGHTA and CDR2 is FQGNSA in the germline V gene. Sequencing was performed on peripheral blood. The rearrangement links TRBV7-2 to TRBJ1-3; 9 bases map to TRBD1. The TCR was taken from a woman at least 80 years old with acute or convalescent COVID-19. The CDR3 sequence: CASSLSATGGGNTIYF. The CDR3 DNA reads TGTGCCAGCAGCTTAAGCGCGACAGGGGGTGGAAACACCATATATTTT.